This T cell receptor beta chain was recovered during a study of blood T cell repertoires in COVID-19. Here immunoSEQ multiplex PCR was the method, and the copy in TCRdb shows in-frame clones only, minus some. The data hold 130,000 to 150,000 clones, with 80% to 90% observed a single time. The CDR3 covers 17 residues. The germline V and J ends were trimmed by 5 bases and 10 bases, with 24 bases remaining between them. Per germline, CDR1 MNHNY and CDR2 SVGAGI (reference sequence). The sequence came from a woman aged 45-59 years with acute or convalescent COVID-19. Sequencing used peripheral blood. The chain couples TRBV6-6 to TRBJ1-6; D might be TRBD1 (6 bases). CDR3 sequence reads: CASSPTGGAGLGSPLHF. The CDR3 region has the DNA TGTGCCAGCAGTCCGACGGGGGGCGCGGGCCTGGGATCACCCCTCCACTTT.